This T cell receptor (beta chain) was identified during a study of blood T cell repertoires in COVID-19. Assay: immunoSEQ multiplex PCR; the TCRdb copy retains only in-frame clones and omits some. The sample shows some 56,000 clones, approximately 90% of them seen only once. The CDR3 extends over 15 amino acids. Germline V gene sequence: CDR1 SGHNT, CDR2 YENEEA. V was shortened by 2 bases and J by 0 bases, with 8 bases between the two germline ends. This TCR derives from a woman aged 55-75 years with COVID-19, enrolled during active disease. The sequencing input was peripheral blood. The chain uses TRBV11-3 and TRBJ2-1, with no clear D. This chain's CDR3 is CASSLRVGSYNEQFF. The DNA of the CDR3 is TGTGCCAGCAGCTTACGGGTGGGCTCCTACAATGAGCAGTTCTTC.